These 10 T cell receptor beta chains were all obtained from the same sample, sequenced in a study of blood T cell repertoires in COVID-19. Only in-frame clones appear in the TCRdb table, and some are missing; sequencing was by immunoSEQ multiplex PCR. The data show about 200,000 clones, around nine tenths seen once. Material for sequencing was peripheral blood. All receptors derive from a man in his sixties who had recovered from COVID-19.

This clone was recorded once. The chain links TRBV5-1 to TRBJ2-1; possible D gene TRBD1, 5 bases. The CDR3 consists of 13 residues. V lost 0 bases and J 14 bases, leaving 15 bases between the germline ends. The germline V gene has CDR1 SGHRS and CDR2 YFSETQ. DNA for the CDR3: TGCGCCAGCAGCTTGGATCCCACAGGCAGGGAGTTCTTC. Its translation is CASSLDPTGREFF. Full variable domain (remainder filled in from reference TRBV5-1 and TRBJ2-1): KAGVTQTPRYLIKTRGQQVTLSCSPISGHRSVSWYQQTPGQGLQFLFEYFSETQRNKGNFPGRFSGRQFSNSRSEMNVSTLELGDSALYLCASSLDPTGREFFGPGTRLTVL.

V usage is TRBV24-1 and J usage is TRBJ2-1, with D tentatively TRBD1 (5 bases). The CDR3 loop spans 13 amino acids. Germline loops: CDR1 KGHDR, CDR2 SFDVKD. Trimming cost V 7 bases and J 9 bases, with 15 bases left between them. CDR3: CATRSLNRGEQFF. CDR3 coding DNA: TGTGCCACCAGATCCCTCAATAGGGGTGAGCAGTTCTTC.

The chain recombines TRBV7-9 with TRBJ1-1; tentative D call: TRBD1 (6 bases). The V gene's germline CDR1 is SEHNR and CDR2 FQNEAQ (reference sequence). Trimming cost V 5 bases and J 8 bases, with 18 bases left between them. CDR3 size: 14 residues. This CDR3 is CASSPSGGGGEAFF. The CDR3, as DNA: TGTGCCAGCAGCCCTAGCGGGGGGGGCGGCGAAGCTTTCTTT.

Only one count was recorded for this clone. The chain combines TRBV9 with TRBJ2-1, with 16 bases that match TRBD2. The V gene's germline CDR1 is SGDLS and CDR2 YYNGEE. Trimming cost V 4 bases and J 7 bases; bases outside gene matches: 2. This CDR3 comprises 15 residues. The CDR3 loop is CASSPGLAGGNEQFF. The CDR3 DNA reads TGTGCCAGCAGCCCGGGACTAGCGGGGGGGAATGAGCAGTTCTTC.

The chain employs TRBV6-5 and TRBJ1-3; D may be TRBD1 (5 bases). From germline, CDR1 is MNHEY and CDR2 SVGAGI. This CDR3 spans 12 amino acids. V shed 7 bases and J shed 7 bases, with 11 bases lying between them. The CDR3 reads CASTRDRNTIYF. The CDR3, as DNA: TGTGCCAGCACCAGGGATCGCAACACCATATATTTT.

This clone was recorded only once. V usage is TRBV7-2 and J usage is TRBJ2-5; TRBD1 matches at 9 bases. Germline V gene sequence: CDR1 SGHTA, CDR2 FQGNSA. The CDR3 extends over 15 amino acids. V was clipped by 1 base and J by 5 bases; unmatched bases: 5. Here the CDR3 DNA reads TGTGCCAGCAGCTTAGTGAAAGGACAGGGGGAGACCCAGTACTTC. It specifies CASSLVKGQGETQYF.

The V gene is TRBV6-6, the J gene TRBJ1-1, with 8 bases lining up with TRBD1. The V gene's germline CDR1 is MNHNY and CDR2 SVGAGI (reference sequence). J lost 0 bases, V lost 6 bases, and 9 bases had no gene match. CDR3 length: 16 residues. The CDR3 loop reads CASSTGTGPMNTEAFF. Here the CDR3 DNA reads TGTGCCAGCAGCACCGGGACAGGTCCTATGAACACTGAAGCTTTCTTT.

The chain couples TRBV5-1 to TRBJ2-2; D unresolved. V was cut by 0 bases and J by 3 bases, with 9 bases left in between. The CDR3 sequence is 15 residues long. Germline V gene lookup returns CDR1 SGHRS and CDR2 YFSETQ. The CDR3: CASSLGAKYTGELFF. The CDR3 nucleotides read TGCGCCAGCAGCTTGGGGGCCAAATACACCGGGGAGCTGTTTTTT.

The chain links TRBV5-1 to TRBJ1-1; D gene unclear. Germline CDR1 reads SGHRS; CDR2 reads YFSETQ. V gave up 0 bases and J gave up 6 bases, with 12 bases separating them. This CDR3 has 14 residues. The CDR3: CASSLGERWAEAFF. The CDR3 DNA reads TGCGCCAGCAGCTTGGGTGAGAGGTGGGCTGAAGCTTTCTTT.

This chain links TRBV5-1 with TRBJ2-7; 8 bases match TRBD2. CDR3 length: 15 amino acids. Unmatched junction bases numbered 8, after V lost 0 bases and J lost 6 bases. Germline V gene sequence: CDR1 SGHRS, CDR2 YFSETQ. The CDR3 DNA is TGCGCCAGCAGCTTGGGCGGGGGGCCAATGGGCGAGCAGTACTTC. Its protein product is CASSLGGGPMGEQYF. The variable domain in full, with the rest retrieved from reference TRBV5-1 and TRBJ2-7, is KAGVTQTPRYLIKTRGQQVTLSCSPISGHRSVSWYQQTPGQGLQFLFEYFSETQRNKGNFPGRFSGRQFSNSRSEMNVSTLELGDSALYLCASSLGGGPMGEQYFGPGTRLTVT.